Each of the 14 T cell receptor beta chains below was sequenced from the same sample in a study of blood T cell repertoires in COVID-19. Method: immunoSEQ multiplex PCR; TCRdb's copy keeps in-frame clones and lacks some. The sample contains 300,000 or so clones, about 88% of which appear only once. The material sequenced was PBMCs or T cells enriched from blood (not recorded which). These receptors came from a woman aged 25 to 39 who had recovered from COVID-19.

This rearrangement joins TRBV18 to TRBJ1-1; D not resolved. The CDR3 has 16 residues. V shed 4 bases and J shed 0 bases, with 15 bases lying between them. Germline-derived CDR1 and CDR2 are KGHSH and LQKENI. The CDR3 DNA reads TGTGCCAGCTCACGATCCCCTTCGGAGATGAACACTGAAGCTTTCTTT. Protein: CASSRSPSEMNTEAFF.

The chain joins TRBV7-2 to TRBJ1-4; no clear D. Trimming took 1 base from V and 3 from J, leaving 9 bases between them. Looked up from germline, CDR1 is SGHTA and CDR2 is FQGNSA. The CDR3 extends over 15 amino acids. The DNA of the CDR3 is TGTGCCAGCAGCTTAGAGCGGGGAGCTAATGAAAAACTGTTTTTT. It codes for CASSLERGANEKLFF.

The rearrangement joins TRBV2 to TRBJ1-5, with TRBD1 identical over 7 bases. The CDR3 extends over 14 amino acids. V dropped 5 bases and J dropped 7; count of bases not matched to a gene: 8. Germline CDR1 reads SNHLY; CDR2 reads FYNNEI. The CDR3 loop reads CASSTGDRGQPQHF. The CDR3 nucleotides read TGTGCCAGCAGTACAGGGGATCGAGGCCAGCCCCAGCATTTT.

The sample holds a few counts of this clone. The chain employs TRBV28 and TRBJ1-6; 7 nucleotides agree with TRBD1. The germline V gene encodes CDR1 MDHEN and CDR2 SYDVKM. Trimming removed 6 bases from V and 7 bases from J; junction bases left unmatched: 6. The CDR3 sequence is 14 residues long. The CDR3 loop reads CASSPGQQNSPLHF. The CDR3 nucleotides read TGTGCCAGCAGCCCGGGACAGCAGAATTCACCCCTCCACTTT.

There are a few counts of this clone. This rearrangement joins TRBV5-6 to TRBJ2-7, with 7 positions matching TRBD1. This CDR3 spans 13 amino acids. V lost 4 bases, J lost 5 bases, and 6 bases stayed unmatched. Germline lookup yields CDR1 SGHDT and CDR2 YYEEEE. In nucleotides, the CDR3 is TGTGCCAGCAGCACCTACAGGGGTCACGAGCAGTACTTC. Translation: CASSTYRGHEQYF.

The chain links TRBV5-5 to TRBJ1-1; 8 nucleotides line up with TRBD1. The CDR3 totals 15 residues. V gave up 4 bases and J gave up 0 bases; unmatched junction bases: 5. Germline V CDR1 and CDR2: SGHKS, YYEKEE (reference sequence). Written as DNA, the CDR3 is TGTGCCAGCAGCGGTAGGACAGGGTTGAACACTGAAGCTTTCTTT. It yields the protein CASSGRTGLNTEAFF.

This chain links TRBV14 with TRBJ1-2; 9 positions match TRBD1. The CDR3 sequence is 11 residues long. Germline CDR1 and CDR2: SGHDN and FVKESK. Here the CDR3 DNA reads TGTGGGCGGGACAGGGAAGATGGCTACACCTTC. Residues: CGRDREDGYTF.

This chain links TRBV7-2 with TRBJ2-5; D may be TRBD1 (6 bases). V was trimmed by 8 bases and J by 5 bases, leaving 15 bases between them. The CDR3 contains 13 residues. CDR1 and CDR2 (germline): SGHTA, FQGNSA. CDR3 protein: CASGKQGRETQYF. CDR3 bases: TGTGCCAGCGGAAAACAGGGCCGGGAGACCCAGTACTTC.

This chain links TRBV10-1 with TRBJ1-1, with D possibly being TRBD1 (5 bases). Trimming cost V 5 bases and J 1 base, with 5 bases left between them. There are 12 residues in the CDR3. Per germline, CDR1 WNHNN and CDR2 SYGVQD (reference sequence). The CDR3, as DNA: TGCGCCAGCAGTAGGGGGAACACTGAAGCTTTCTTT. It is translated as CASSRGNTEAFF.

V is TRBV6-2 or TRBV6-3 and J is TRBJ1-5; 7 bases fit TRBD1. Per germline, CDR1 MNHEY and CDR2 SVGEGT. CDR3 length: 14 residues. The V and J ends lost 6 bases and 0 bases, in that order; junction bases with no gene match: 2. The CDR3 loop is CASSRGNSNQPQHF. CDR3 bases: TGTGCCAGCAGCAGGGGGAATAGCAATCAGCCCCAGCATTTT.

CDR3 loop: CAWSNRVSAEAFF. The CDR3 region has the DNA TGTGCCTGGAGTAACAGGGTGAGCGCTGAAGCTTTCTTT. J is TRBJ1-1 and V is TRBV30; the D gene is possibly TRBD1 (6 bases). Trimming shortened V by 2 bases and J by 6 bases, and 13 bases separated the two germline ends. Germline CDR1 GTSNPN, CDR2 SVGIG (reference sequence). The CDR3 extends over 13 amino acids.

The V gene is TRBV4-1, the J gene TRBJ2-2, with 9 bases identical to TRBD1. Germline lookup yields CDR1 MGHRA and CDR2 YSYEKL. V shed 4 bases, J shed 4 bases, and the junction held 13 bases outside the gene matches. The CDR3 has 18 amino acids. CDR3 loop: CASSPQGAGQGTTGELFF. CDR3 coding DNA: TGCGCCAGCAGCCCCCAAGGGGCGGGACAGGGTACCACCGGGGAGCTGTTTTTT.

The chain couples TRBV4-3 to TRBJ2-1; TRBD2 aligns across 11 bases. The CDR3 is 16 amino acids. In germline, CDR1 is LGHNA, CDR2 YSLEER. The J segment lost 2 bases and the V segment lost 3 bases, leaving 3 bases of the junction unmatched. CDR3 nucleotides: TGCGCCAGCAGCCATGGTAGCGGGGGGGCCTACAATGAGCAGTTCTTC. Translating it yields CASSHGSGGAYNEQFF.

The chain employs TRBV5-1 and TRBJ1-6; D gene ambiguous. This CDR3 is built from 15 residues. Trimming left V 6 bases short and J 6 bases short, with 16 bases between. Germline-derived CDR1 and CDR2 are SGHRS and YFSETQ. CDR3 region: CASTLGPESNSPLHF. CDR3 sequence (DNA): TGCGCCAGCACCCTGGGCCCCGAATCTAATTCACCCCTCCACTTT.